This entry describes one TCR beta chain. Its matching antigen is unknown. The source of the sample is a study of post-analysis software for immune sequencing data. Study-wide background: Clinical courses comprised relapsing-remitting, secondary progressive and progressive-relapsing multiple sclerosis.

General study results and limits: When compared against controls, multiple sclerosis patients showed significantly lower normalized Chao1 diversity. Patients had higher frequencies than controls of four to six TRBV segments, including TRBV5-6, TRBV5-1 and TRBV20-1. Same-batch preparations were strongly co-clustered by F measure.

Unique molecular identifiers were present in the TCR beta cDNA libraries. Each CDR3 protein gets one entry after TCRdb re-called the PCR reads with MiXCR. The sample shows 350,000 to 450,000 distinct CDR3 sequences, roughly 36% of them seen only once. The CDR3 has 14 residues. Trimming pared 7 bases from V and 4 bases from J, leaving 16 bases between. Germline V CDR1 and CDR2: MNHNS, SASEGT. The sample taken for sequencing was blood. The sequence was obtained from a girl aged 5 to 17 with multiple sclerosis. V gene TRBV6-1 combines with J gene TRBJ1-2, with D unresolved. DNA for the CDR3: TGTGCCAGCAATCGGGAACGGAGGACCTATGGCTACACCTTC. Translating it yields CASNRERRTYGYTF.